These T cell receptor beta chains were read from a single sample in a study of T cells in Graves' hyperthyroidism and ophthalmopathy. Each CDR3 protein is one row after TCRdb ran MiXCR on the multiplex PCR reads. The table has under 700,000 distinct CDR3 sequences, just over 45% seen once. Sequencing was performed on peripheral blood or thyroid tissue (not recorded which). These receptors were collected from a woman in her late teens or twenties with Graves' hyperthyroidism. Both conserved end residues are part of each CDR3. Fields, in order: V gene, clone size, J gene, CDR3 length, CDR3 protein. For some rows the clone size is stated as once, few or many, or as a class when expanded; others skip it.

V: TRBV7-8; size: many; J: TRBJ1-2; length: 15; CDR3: CASSLAPDPTYGYTF
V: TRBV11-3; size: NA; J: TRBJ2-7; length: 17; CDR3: CASSLVLAGRSSYEQYF
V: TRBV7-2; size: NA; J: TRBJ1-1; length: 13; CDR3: CASSLAGSLGAFF
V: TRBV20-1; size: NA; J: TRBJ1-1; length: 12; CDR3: CSAERLRTEAFF
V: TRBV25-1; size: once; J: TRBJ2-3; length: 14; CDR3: CASSTDRAQDTQYF
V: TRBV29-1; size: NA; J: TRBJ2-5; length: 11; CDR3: CSVGASGNQYF
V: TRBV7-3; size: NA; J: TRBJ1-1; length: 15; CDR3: CASSLIRGLNTEAFF
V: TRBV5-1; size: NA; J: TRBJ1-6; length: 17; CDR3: CASSASTGNIYNSPLHF
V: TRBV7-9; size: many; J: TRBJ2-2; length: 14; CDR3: CASSSGGWTGELFF
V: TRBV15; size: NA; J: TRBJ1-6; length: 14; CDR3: CATSRRSGDSPLHF